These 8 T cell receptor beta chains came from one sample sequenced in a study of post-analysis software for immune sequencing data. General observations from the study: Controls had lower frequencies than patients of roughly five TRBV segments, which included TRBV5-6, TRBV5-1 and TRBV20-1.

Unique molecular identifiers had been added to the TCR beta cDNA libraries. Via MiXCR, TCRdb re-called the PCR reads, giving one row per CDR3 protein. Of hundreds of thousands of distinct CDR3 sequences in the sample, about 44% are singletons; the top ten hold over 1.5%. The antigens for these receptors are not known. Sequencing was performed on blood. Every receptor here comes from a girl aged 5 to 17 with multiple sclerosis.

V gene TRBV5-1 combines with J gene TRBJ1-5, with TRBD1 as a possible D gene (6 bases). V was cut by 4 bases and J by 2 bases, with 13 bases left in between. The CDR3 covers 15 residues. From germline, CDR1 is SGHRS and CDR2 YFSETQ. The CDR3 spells CASSPGGAGNQPQHF. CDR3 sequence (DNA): TGCGCCAGCAGCCCGGGGGGGGCAGGCAATCAGCCCCAGCATTTT. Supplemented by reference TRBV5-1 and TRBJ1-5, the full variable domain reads KAGVTQTPRYLIKTRGQQVTLSCSPISGHRSVSWYQQTPGQGLQFLFEYFSETQRNKGNFPGRFSGRQFSNSRSEMNVSTLELGDSALYLCASSPGGAGNQPQHFGDGTRLSIL.

The CDR3 sequence: CSVEGRRGYGYTF. The CDR3 DNA is TGCAGCGTTGAGGGCAGGAGGGGCTATGGCTACACCTTC. The rearrangement uses TRBV29-1 and TRBJ1-2; perhaps TRBD1 as D (5 bases). V shed 3 bases and J shed 4 bases, with 12 bases lying between them. This CDR3 is 13 amino acids long. Looked up from germline, CDR1 is SQVTM and CDR2 is ANQGSEA.

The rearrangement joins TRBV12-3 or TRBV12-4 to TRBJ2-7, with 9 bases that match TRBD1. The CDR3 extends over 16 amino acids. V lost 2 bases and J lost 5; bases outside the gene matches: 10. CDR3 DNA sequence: TGTGCCAGCAGTTTAAGTAAGGGACAGGGTTACCACGAGCAGTACTTC. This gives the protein CASSLSKGQGYHEQYF.

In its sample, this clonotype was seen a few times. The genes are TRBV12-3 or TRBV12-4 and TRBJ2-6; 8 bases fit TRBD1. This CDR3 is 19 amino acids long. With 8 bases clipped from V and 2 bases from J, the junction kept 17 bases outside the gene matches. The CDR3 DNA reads TGTGCCAGCCGTTCCACCGGGACAGGAAGATCTCCTGGGGCCAACGTCCTGACTTTC. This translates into CASRSTGTGRSPGANVLTF.

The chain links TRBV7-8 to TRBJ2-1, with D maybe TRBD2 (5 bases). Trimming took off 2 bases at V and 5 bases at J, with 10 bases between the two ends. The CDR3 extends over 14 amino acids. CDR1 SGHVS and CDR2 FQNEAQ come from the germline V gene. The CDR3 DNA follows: TGTGCCAGCAGCTTAAGGAGGTGGGACAATGAGCAGTTCTTC. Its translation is CASSLRRWDNEQFF.

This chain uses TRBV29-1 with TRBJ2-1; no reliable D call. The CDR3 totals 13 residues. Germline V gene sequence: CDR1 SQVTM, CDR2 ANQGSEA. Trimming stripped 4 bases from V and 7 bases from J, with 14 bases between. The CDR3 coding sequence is TGCAGCGTTGTAAAGGGAATGGGAAATGAGCAGTTCTTC. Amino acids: CSVVKGMGNEQFF.

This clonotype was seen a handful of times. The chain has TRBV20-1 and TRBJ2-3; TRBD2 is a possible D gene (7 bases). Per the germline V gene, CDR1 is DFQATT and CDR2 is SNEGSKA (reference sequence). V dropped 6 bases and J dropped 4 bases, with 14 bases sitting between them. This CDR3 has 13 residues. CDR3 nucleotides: TGCAGTGCCCACGGAGGGGGGGCAGATACGCAGTATTTT. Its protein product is CSAHGGGADTQYF.

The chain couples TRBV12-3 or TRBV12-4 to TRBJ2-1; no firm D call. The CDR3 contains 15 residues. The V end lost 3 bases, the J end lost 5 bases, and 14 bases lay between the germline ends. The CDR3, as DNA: TGTGCCAGCAGTTTCGGATACGGCTTGGACAATGAGCAGTTCTTC. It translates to CASSFGYGLDNEQFF.